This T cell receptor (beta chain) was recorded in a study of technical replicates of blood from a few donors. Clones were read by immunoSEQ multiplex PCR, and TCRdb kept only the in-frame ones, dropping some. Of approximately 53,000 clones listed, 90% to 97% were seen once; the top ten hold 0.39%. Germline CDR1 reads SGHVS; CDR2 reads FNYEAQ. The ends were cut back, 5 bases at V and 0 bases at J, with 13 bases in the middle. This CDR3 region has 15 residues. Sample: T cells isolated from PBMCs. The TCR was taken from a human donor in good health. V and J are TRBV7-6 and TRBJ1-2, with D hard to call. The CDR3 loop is CASSPGERANYGYTF. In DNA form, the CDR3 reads TGTGCCAGCAGCCCCGGTGAGCGGGCTAACTATGGCTACACCTTC.